Listed below are T cell receptor beta chains from one sample, sequenced in a study of OX40 agonist ivuxolimab in advanced cancers. Data came from immunoSEQ multiplex PCR; TCRdb stores just in-frame clones and leaves some out. This table holds 40,000 to 45,000 clones, approximately 83% found once. Specimen: CD4+ or CD8+ T cells sorted from blood, collected in a trial of the OX40 agonist ivuxolimab. The origin of the receptors is an adult with an advanced solid tumor such as melanoma, head and neck, liver or kidney cancer. CDR3s leave out the opening cysteine and the closing phenylalanine or tryptophan. The order of the fields is J gene, V gene, CDR3 protein.

j_gene: TRBJ2-3
v_gene: TRBV29-1
CDR3aa: SVRAGVTDTQY

j_gene: TRBJ1-1
v_gene: TRBV4-3
CDR3aa: ASSQVYRGHTEAF

j_gene: TRBJ2-1
v_gene: TRBV19
CDR3aa: ASSISGPIGLNEQF

j_gene: TRBJ2-1
v_gene: TRBV13
CDR3aa: ASSLRFEGLAGGFFQVNEQF

j_gene: TRBJ1-1
v_gene: TRBV5-3
CDR3aa: AIHRGVGTEAF

j_gene: TRBJ1-1
v_gene: TRBV6-6
CDR3aa: ASSYPTDRTEAF

j_gene: TRBJ1-1
v_gene: TRBV5-4
CDR3aa: ASSLRGRGVNTEAF

j_gene: TRBJ2-7
v_gene: TRBV9
CDR3aa: ASSVTQSSSYEQY

j_gene: TRBJ1-5
v_gene: TRBV7-8
CDR3aa: ASSLGQEMGQPQH

j_gene: TRBJ1-5
v_gene: TRBV29-1
CDR3aa: SVQGEGQPQH

j_gene: TRBJ1-1
v_gene: TRBV5-1
CDR3aa: ASAGDSEAF

j_gene: TRBJ2-2
v_gene: TRBV5-4
CDR3aa: ASSWTSGSYTGELF

j_gene: TRBJ2-5
v_gene: TRBV28
CDR3aa: ASSSGTSGSLSGETQY

j_gene: TRBJ2-3
v_gene: TRBV7-9
CDR3aa: ASSPPRTPDTQY

j_gene: TRBJ2-1
v_gene: TRBV7-3
CDR3aa: ASSPKRTSYNEQF

j_gene: TRBJ2-7
v_gene: TRBV27
CDR3aa: ASSPAQGVQY

j_gene: TRBJ2-2
v_gene: TRBV30
CDR3aa: AWSVLGGTGELF

j_gene: TRBJ2-3
v_gene: TRBV19
CDR3aa: ASSKTPDSDTQY

j_gene: TRBJ1-2
v_gene: TRBV27
CDR3aa: ASSGGQVNGYT

j_gene: TRBJ2-3
v_gene: TRBV7-8
CDR3aa: ASSLDLTGGTDTQY

j_gene: TRBJ2-3
v_gene: TRBV29-1
CDR3aa: SVEDRQNTDTQY

j_gene: TRBJ1-1
v_gene: TRBV7-2
CDR3aa: ASTFQGGGSTEAF

j_gene: TRBJ1-1
v_gene: TRBV19
CDR3aa: ASSIARGVEAF

j_gene: TRBJ1-3
v_gene: TRBV19
CDR3aa: ASSIGSSGNTIY

j_gene: TRBJ2-5
v_gene: TRBV29-1
CDR3aa: SVVRGLGETQY

j_gene: TRBJ2-1
v_gene: TRBV28
CDR3aa: ASSLPRGGIL

j_gene: TRBJ2-2
v_gene: TRBV5-5
CDR3aa: ASRPTGQGATPGELF

j_gene: TRBJ2-7
v_gene: TRBV7-2
CDR3aa: ASSLGILAGQNEQY

j_gene: TRBJ1-1
v_gene: TRBV6-5
CDR3aa: ASSTGWAANTEAF

j_gene: TRBJ1-3
v_gene: TRBV9
CDR3aa: ASSVEAGGNTIY

j_gene: TRBJ1-6
v_gene: TRBV18
CDR3aa: ASSPGSGSYNSPLH

j_gene: TRBJ1-1
v_gene: TRBV6-1
CDR3aa: ASSEVRATEAF

j_gene: TRBJ2-3
v_gene: TRBV5-8
CDR3aa: ASSPNQRTDTQY

j_gene: TRBJ2-7
v_gene: TRBV7-6
CDR3aa: ASSLGAGQQNEQY

j_gene: TRBJ2-1
v_gene: TRBV19
CDR3aa: ASSDRLGEQF

j_gene: TRBJ2-2
v_gene: TRBV14
CDR3aa: ASSASRRSGELF

j_gene: TRBJ2-1
v_gene: TRBV2
CDR3aa: ASTGGRATNEQF

j_gene: .
v_gene: TRBV7-9
CDR3aa: ASSLARTGTYEQY

j_gene: TRBJ2-5
v_gene: TRBV7-2
CDR3aa: ASSSRRDSQETQY

j_gene: TRBJ2-7
v_gene: TRBV11-3
CDR3aa: ASSYRDGSYEQY

j_gene: TRBJ2-3
v_gene: TRBV4-3
CDR3aa: ASSQESRSTDTQY

j_gene: TRBJ1-5
v_gene: TRBV4-1
CDR3aa: ASSQEDREGRPQH

j_gene: TRBJ2-6
v_gene: TRBV5-5
CDR3aa: ASSLEGGNVLT

j_gene: TRBJ2-1
v_gene: TRBV9
CDR3aa: ASSVGRILVDEQF

j_gene: TRBJ2-5
v_gene: TRBV4-3
CDR3aa: ASSQDPRGTGAQETQY